These 21 T cell receptor beta chains originate from one sample sequenced in a study of T cells in Graves' hyperthyroidism and ophthalmopathy. What was amplified from RNA transcripts were TCR beta CDR3 regions. With the HTBI primer set, the TCR CDR3 went through a first round of RT-PCR. Each CDR3 protein is one row after TCRdb ran MiXCR on the multiplex PCR reads. Of over 700,000 distinct CDR3 sequences in the sample, around a third are singletons; the top ten hold around a third. Specimen: blood. The receptors come from a woman aged 35 to 49 with Graves' hyperthyroidism.

The chain carries TRBV24-1 and TRBJ2-1, with TRBD2 matching over 8 bases. Trimming removed 3 bases from V and 6 bases from J; junction bases left unmatched: 9. CDR1 is KGHDR, CDR2 SFDVKD, per germline. This CDR3 comprises 16 residues. The CDR3: CATSDPQAGVTNEQFF. In nucleotides, the CDR3 is TGTGCCACCAGTGATCCGCAAGCGGGGGTCACCAATGAGCAGTTCTTC.

The chain employs TRBV4-2 and TRBJ1-5; no firm D call. The V and J ends lost 0 bases and 0 bases respectively, with 6 bases between them. Germline assignment: CDR1 LGHNA and CDR2 YNFKEQ. The CDR3 spans 15 residues. The CDR3 here is CASSQEQYSNQPQHF. The CDR3 region has the DNA TGTGCCAGCAGCCAAGAGCAGTATAGCAATCAGCCCCAGCATTTT.

This clonotype was counted ten times or more. In DNA form, the CDR3 reads TGTGCCAGCAGTCAGGACAACCTCTCGGGGACCCAGTACTTC. Amino acids: CASSQDNLSGTQYF. The chain joins TRBV2 to TRBJ2-5; TRBD1 might be the D (5 bases). The CDR3 has 14 residues. Germline V gene lookup returns CDR1 SNHLY and CDR2 FYNNEI. Trimming stripped 5 bases from V and 7 bases from J, with 17 bases between.

A note on this clonotype: A read error may explain this, as a much larger clone is one base away. The chain has TRBV29-1 and TRBJ1-2; possibly TRBD1 for D (5 bases). The CDR3 extends over 14 amino acids. The V gene lost 2 bases and the J gene lost 4 bases, with 14 bases spanning the gap. Per the germline V gene, CDR1 is SQVTM and CDR2 is ANQGSEA. CDR3 in amino acids: CSVELRVLSYGYTF. The CDR3 nucleotides read TGCAGCGTTGAACTCAGGGTCCTCAGCTATGGCTACACCTTC.

V usage is TRBV14 and J usage is TRBJ1-5; a weak D match, TRBD1 (5 bases). The CDR3 extends over 12 amino acids. The V end lost 4 bases, the J end lost 16 bases, and 17 bases lay between the germline ends. Germline lookup yields CDR1 SGHDN and CDR2 FVKESK. The CDR3 nucleotides are TGTGCCAGCAGCCCTGCCGGGTACAGGCAACATTTT. This encodes CASSPAGYRQHF.

The rearrangement links TRBV2 to TRBJ2-2; D gene unclear. V was shortened by 3 bases and J by 4 bases, with 12 bases between the two germline ends. The CDR3 spans 15 residues. Germline values: CDR1 SNHLY, CDR2 FYNNEI. CDR3 region: CASSDWTISTGELFF. The CDR3 coding sequence is TGTGCCAGCAGTGATTGGACGATCTCCACCGGGGAGCTGTTTTTT.

This chain joins TRBV3-1 and TRBJ1-2; no firm D call. With 2 bases removed from V and 6 bases from J, the gap between germline ends came to 10 bases. The CDR3 runs 13 residues. Germline lookup yields CDR1 LGHDT and CDR2 YNNKEL (reference sequence). The CDR3 coding sequence is TGTGCCAGCAGCCAAACCCCGTTGAATGGCTACACCTTC. Translating it yields CASSQTPLNGYTF. Full variable domain (remainder filled in from reference TRBV3-1 and TRBJ1-2): DTAVSQTPKYLVTQMGNDKSIKCEQNLGHDTMYWYKQDSKKFLKIMFSYNNKELIINETVPNRFSPKSPDKAHLNLHINSLELGDSAVYFCASSQTPLNGYTFGSGTRLTVV.

On this clonotype: This sequence may be a read error, since a much larger clone differs from it by one base. This chain joins TRBV2 and TRBJ1-5; the D gene is possibly TRBD1 (5 bases). The germline V gene has CDR1 SNHLY and CDR2 FYNNEI. The CDR3 extends over 13 amino acids. With 5 bases removed from V and 7 bases from J, the gap between germline ends came to 12 bases. The CDR3 is CASSFDSAQPQHF. CDR3 bases: TGTGCCAGCAGTTTCGACAGTGCCCAGCCCCAGCATTTT.

This clonotype was detected ten times or more. The CDR3 DNA follows: TGTGCCAGTAGTACCCGGGAAGAGACCCAGTACTTC. It specifies CASSTREETQYF. The rearrangement links TRBV19 to TRBJ2-5; the D is unclear. Germline CDR1 and CDR2: LNHDA and SQIVND (reference sequence). The CDR3 length is 12 residues. Trimming cost V 4 bases and J 3 bases, with 6 bases left between them.

As regards this clonotype: The conserved final phenylalanine or tryptophan is absent from the CDR3, which likely points to a read error. The V gene is TRBV7-2, the J gene TRBJ2-7, with D perhaps TRBD2 (6 bases). From germline, CDR1 is SGHTA and CDR2 FQGNSA. Trimming cost V 5 bases and J 3 bases, with 14 bases left between them. CDR3 size: 14 residues. The CDR3 nucleotides are TGTGCCAGCAGCGGCGCGGGGTCTATCTACGAGCAGTACCTC. It specifies CASSGAGSIYEQYL.

This clonotype has just a few counts. This rearrangement joins TRBV20-1 to TRBJ1-1; 7 nucleotides agree with TRBD1. Trimming at V came to 6 bases and at J to 1 base, leaving 8 bases not matched to a gene. The germline CDR1 and CDR2 sequences are DFQATT and SNEGSKA (reference sequence). This CDR3 contains 14 residues. Here the CDR3 DNA reads TGCAGTGCAGAAGACAGGGTCCCGAACACTGAAGCTTTCTTT. Amino acids: CSAEDRVPNTEAFF.

This chain uses TRBV5-4 with TRBJ2-5, with a weak D call TRBD2 (6 bases). Deletions cut 10 bases from V and 1 base from J, with 17 bases between. This CDR3 is built from 14 residues. Germline lookup yields CDR1 SGHNT and CDR2 YYREEE (reference sequence). CDR3 loop: CALSGTSPQETQYF. The DNA for the CDR3 is TGTGCCCTGTCTGGGACTTCCCCCCAAGAGACCCAGTACTTC. The complete variable domain, with remaining parts taken from reference TRBV5-4 and TRBJ2-5, reads ETGVTQSPTHLIKTRGQQVTLRCSSQSGHNTVSWYQQALGQGPQFIFQYYREEENGRGNFPPRFSGLQFPNYSSELNVNALELDDSALYLCALSGTSPQETQYFGPGTRLLVL.

This clonotype was counted ten times or more. The CDR3 is CAISIGREGYGYTF. The CDR3 bases are TGTGCCATCAGTATCGGCAGGGAGGGGTATGGCTACACCTTC. This sequence joins TRBV10-3 and TRBJ1-2, with D possibly matching TRBD1 (5 bases). The ends were cut back, 5 bases at V and 5 bases at J, with 15 bases in the middle. This CDR3 region has 14 residues. Germline assignment: CDR1 ENHRY and CDR2 SYGVKD.

This chain connects TRBV12-3 or TRBV12-4 to TRBJ1-2; tentative D call: TRBD1 (5 bases). The CDR3 length is 15 residues. Trimming removed 6 bases at V and 4 bases at J, with 18 bases between. CDR3 DNA sequence: TGTGCCAGCAGCCTTCAGGCGGCAGGGCCCTATGGCTACACCTTC. Its translation: CASSLQAAGPYGYTF.

There are a few counts of this clonotype. The V gene is TRBV6-5, the J gene TRBJ1-1, with a possible D match to TRBD1 (6 bases). The CDR3 sequence is 13 residues long. The germline V gene encodes CDR1 MNHEY and CDR2 SVGAGI. The V end lost 5 bases, the J end lost 4 bases, and 11 bases lay between the germline ends. The CDR3, as DNA: TGTGCCAGCAGTAACACGGACAGCACTGAAGCTTTCTTT. Its translation: CASSNTDSTEAFF.

In this sample, this clonotype turned up many times. V usage is TRBV29-1 and J usage is TRBJ1-2; possibly TRBD1 for D (6 bases). V gave up 4 bases and J gave up 5 bases, with 14 bases separating them. CDR1 is SQVTM and CDR2 is ANQGSEA in the germline V gene. The CDR3 length is 13 residues. The CDR3 reads CSVALQGKYGYTF. CDR3 DNA: TGCAGCGTTGCGCTGCAGGGGAAGTATGGCTACACCTTC.

The chain joins TRBV7-8 to TRBJ2-7; D ambiguous. This CDR3 comprises 15 residues. V was trimmed by 5 bases and J by 3 bases, leaving 17 bases between them. Germline V gene lookup returns CDR1 SGHVS and CDR2 FQNEAQ. The CDR3 region is CASSHALGGDYEQYF. The CDR3, as DNA: TGTGCCAGCAGCCACGCTCTCGGTGGGGACTACGAGCAGTACTTC.

The V call is TRBV24-1, the J call TRBJ1-2, with 9 bases aligning to TRBD1. The CDR3 has 16 amino acids. V trimming: 4 bases; J trimming: 6 bases; junction bases outside the gene matches: 11. The germline V gene encodes CDR1 KGHDR and CDR2 SFDVKD. The CDR3 DNA is TGTGCCACCAGTGACGACTACAGGGGGCGTTCCGATGGCTACACCTTC. The encoded protein is CATSDDYRGRSDGYTF.

The chain recombines TRBV27 with TRBJ2-7, with TRBD1 matching over 9 bases. CDR3 length: 13 amino acids. The V gene end was trimmed by 5 bases and the J gene end by 5 bases; junction bases not matched to a gene: 4. Germline-derived CDR1 and CDR2 are MNHEY and SMNVEV (reference sequence). CDR3 nucleotides: TGTGCCAGCAGTCAGCGGACAGGGGACGAGCAGTACTTC. It codes for CASSQRTGDEQYF.

This clonotype showed up just a few times. The CDR3, as DNA: TGTGCCATCAGTCCATTTGGGGGCGCCGCTGGGGCCAACGTCCTGACTTTC. Amino acid sequence: CAISPFGGAAGANVLTF. The chain joins TRBV10-3 to TRBJ2-6; D is perhaps TRBD1 (6 bases). The CDR3 runs 17 residues. Trimming removed 5 bases from V and 2 bases from J, with 16 bases in between. Germline lookup yields CDR1 ENHRY and CDR2 SYGVKD.

This clonotype was seen only a few times. The chain carries TRBV2 and TRBJ2-2, with D possibly being TRBD1 (6 bases). There are 15 residues in the CDR3. Germline V gene lookup returns CDR1 SNHLY and CDR2 FYNNEI. V lost 7 bases, J lost 2 bases, and 14 bases lay in between. The CDR3 spells CASTPGTLNTGELFF. CDR3 coding DNA: TGTGCCAGCACTCCGGGGACACTCAACACCGGGGAGCTGTTTTTT.